The 14 T cell receptor beta chains below were found in one sample sequenced in a study of long-term antiretroviral therapy in people with HIV. immunoSEQ v3.0 was run at survey level. Sequencing was performed with immunoSEQ multiplex PCR; in TCRdb, only in-frame clones are kept and a portion is missing. This table holds around 28,000 clones, roughly nine tenths found once. This specimen was unsorted PBMCs, taken 3.1 years after starting antiretroviral therapy. These receptors all stem from a man in his late teens or twenties with HIV.

V gene TRBV15 combines with J gene TRBJ1-5; no clear D gene. Trimming pared 0 bases from V and 4 bases from J, leaving 16 bases between. The CDR3 is 17 residues long. CDR1 and CDR2 (germline): LNHNV, YYDKDF (reference sequence). The CDR3 sequence is CATSRELTVFGNQPQHF. In DNA, the CDR3 is TGTGCCACCAGCAGAGAGCTAACTGTATTTGGGAATCAGCCCCAGCATTTT.

This chain connects TRBV18 to TRBJ2-6; D is undetermined. Trimming removed 6 bases from V and 2 bases from J, with 8 bases in between. This CDR3 contains 14 residues. Germline values: CDR1 KGHSH, CDR2 LQKENI. CDR3: CASSRLAGANVLTF. In nucleotides, the CDR3 is TGTGCCAGCTCGCGGCTGGCTGGGGCCAACGTCCTGACTTTC.

DNA for the CDR3: TGTGCCAGCAGCGGGACGCCCTGGGACGAGCAGTACTTC. Encoded protein: CASSGTPWDEQYF. The chain links TRBV2 to TRBJ2-7; D is perhaps TRBD1 or TRBD2 (5 bases each). The CDR3 is 13 amino acids. Deletions cut 6 bases from V and 5 bases from J, with 14 bases between. The germline V gene encodes CDR1 SNHLY and CDR2 FYNNEI.

This chain links TRBV6-4 with TRBJ1-3, with D unclear. This CDR3 comprises 13 residues. Germline V CDR1 and CDR2: MRHNA, SNTAGT. The V end was cut by 2 bases, the J end by 4 bases, with 6 bases between. CDR3: CASSDDGGNTIYF. The CDR3 DNA sequence: TGTGCCAGCAGTGACGACGGAGGAAACACCATATATTTT.

This chain links TRBV7-8 with TRBJ1-2; D is possibly TRBD1 (5 bases). CDR3 size: 15 residues. V was shortened by 8 bases and J by 8 bases, with 24 bases between the two germline ends. Germline V gene sequence: CDR1 SGHVS, CDR2 FQNEAQ. CDR3 DNA: TGTGCCAGCTTTGCGGGGGGTCTCCCAAATCTGGGCTACACCTTC. Residues: CASFAGGLPNLGYTF.

A single count supports this clone. The chain combines TRBV7-6 with TRBJ2-7; TRBD1 agrees at 11 bases. Germline CDR1 SGHVS, CDR2 FNYEAQ. The V and J ends lost 5 bases and 2 bases, in that order; junction bases with no gene match: 5. The CDR3 is made up of 15 amino acids. CDR3 in amino acids: CASSLGQGATYEQYF. CDR3 sequence (DNA): TGTGCCAGCAGCCTCGGACAGGGGGCAACCTACGAGCAGTACTTC. The variable domain in full, completed from reference TRBV7-6 and TRBJ2-7, reads GAGVSQSPRYKVTKRGQDVALRCDPISGHVSLYWYRQALGQGPEFLTYFNYEAQQDKSGLPNDRFSAERPEGSISTLTIQRTEQRDSAMYRCASSLGQGATYEQYFGPGTRLTVT.

The chain combines TRBV18 with TRBJ2-1; TRBD2 agrees at 15 bases. The CDR3 totals 16 residues. CDR1 is KGHSH, CDR2 LQKENI, per germline. The J segment lost 6 bases and the V segment lost 2 bases, leaving 2 bases of the junction unmatched. The CDR3, as DNA: TGTGCCAGCTCACCATGGGGACTAGCGGGGGGCAATGAGCAGTTCTTC. Its protein product is CASSPWGLAGGNEQFF. Filled out from reference TRBV18 and TRBJ2-1, the complete variable domain reads NAGVMQNPRHLVRRRGQEARLRCSPMKGHSHVYWYRQLPEEGLKFMVYLQKENIIDESGMPKERFSAEFPKEGPSILRIQQVVRGDSAAYFCASSPWGLAGGNEQFFGPGTRLTVL.

V gene TRBV19 combines with J gene TRBJ2-3; a weak D match, TRBD2 (6 bases). Deletions cut 5 bases from V and 10 bases from J, with 19 bases between. The CDR3 is 14 amino acids. Germline V lookup: CDR1 LNHDA, CDR2 SQIVND (reference sequence). Written as DNA, the CDR3 is TGTGCCAGTAGTGCCTCTCGGGGGAGTGCTCCGCAGTATTTT. Translating it yields CASSASRGSAPQYF.

The CDR3 sequence: CASSRYLGGADTQYF. CDR3 in DNA: TGTGCCAGCAGCCGATATCTGGGGGGCGCAGATACGCAGTATTTT. The chain recombines TRBV5-6 with TRBJ2-3; D may match TRBD1 or TRBD2 (6 bases each). The germline V and J ends were trimmed by 4 bases and 4 bases, with 16 bases remaining between them. Germline V CDR1 and CDR2: SGHDT, YYEEEE. The CDR3 extends over 15 amino acids. Based on the CDR3 plus reference TRBV5-6 and TRBJ2-3, the full variable domain is DAGVTQSPTHLIKTRGQQVTLRCSPKSGHDTVSWYQQALGQGPQFIFQYYEEEERQRGNFPDRFSGHQFPNYSSELNVNALLLGDSALYLCASSRYLGGADTQYFGPGTRLTVL.

The chain recombines TRBV29-1 with TRBJ1-3, with D possibly being TRBD1 (5 bases). Per germline, CDR1 SQVTM and CDR2 ANQGSEA. The CDR3 runs 15 residues. V shed 3 bases and J shed 0 bases, with 12 bases lying between them. This CDR3 reads CSVEGTFDSGNTIYF. The CDR3 DNA follows: TGCAGCGTTGAGGGGACCTTTGACTCTGGAAACACCATATATTTT.

The genes are TRBV11-2 and TRBJ2-5; D is tentatively TRBD1 or TRBD2 (5 bases each). Trimming took off 2 bases at V and 5 bases at J, with 6 bases between the two ends. CDR1 and CDR2 (germline): SGHAT, FQNNGV. The CDR3 extends over 12 amino acids. Written as DNA, the CDR3 is TGTGCCAGCAGCTTATGGGGGGAGACCCAGTACTTC. Residues: CASSLWGETQYF. Together with reference TRBV11-2 and TRBJ2-5, the CDR3 gives the full variable domain: EAGVAQSPRYKIIEKRQSVAFWCNPISGHATLYWYQQILGQGPKLLIQFQNNGVVDDSQLPKDRFSAERLKGVDSTLKIQPAKLEDSAVYLCASSLWGETQYFGPGTRLLVL.

The V gene is TRBV18, the J gene TRBJ1-1; TRBD1 is a possible D gene (6 bases). The germline V gene encodes CDR1 KGHSH and CDR2 LQKENI. Trimming removed 3 bases at V and 6 bases at J, with 8 bases between. The CDR3 runs to 12 residues. The CDR3 bases are TGTGCCAGCTCACCGGACAGAGCTGAAGCTTTCTTT. Protein: CASSPDRAEAFF.

This chain uses TRBV5-4 with TRBJ2-4, with 7 bases fitting TRBD2. This CDR3 has 14 amino acids. Trimming removed 4 bases from V and 8 bases from J; junction bases left unmatched: 9. The germline V gene encodes CDR1 SGHNT and CDR2 YYREEE (reference sequence). Written as DNA, the CDR3 is TGTGCCAGCAGCCCTTCATTGGGAGGGGACATTCAGTACTTC. Its translation is CASSPSLGGDIQYF.

The genes are TRBV10-3 and TRBJ2-1; D could derive from TRBD1 or TRBD2 (5 bases each). Trimming took 4 bases from V and 8 from J, leaving 15 bases between them. Germline assignment: CDR1 ENHRY and CDR2 SYGVKD. This CDR3 contains 14 residues. Written as DNA, the CDR3 is TGTGCCATCAGTGGGTTCGGGGCCACTTATGAGCAGTTCTTC. Translated, it gives CAISGFGATYEQFF.